Listed below are T cell receptor beta chains from one sample, sequenced in a study of cytomegalovirus exposure and HLA in healthy donors. Libraries were prepared by immunoSEQ multiplex PCR; TCRdb keeps only in-frame clonotypes and omits some of them. The repertoire includes over 200,000 clones, about 75% of them detected once, and 1.8% sits in the top ten. Sample: PBMCs. The receptors stem from a woman aged 25 to 39 in good health and CMV-seronegative. The CDR3 runs from the conserved cysteine through the conserved F or W.

V	J	CDR3
TRBV5-1	TRBJ1-2	CASSFDRGLGGYTF
TRBV7-9	TRBJ1-2	CSSSLDRGRYGYTF
TRBV6-5	NA	CASSYGAGTYEQYF
TRBV27	TRBJ1-2	CASSFRTGENYGYTF
TRBV10-3	TRBJ1-1	CAISDGTDSGNEAFF
TRBV5-4	TRBJ2-7	CASSAGGTDEYEQYF
TRBV27	TRBJ2-2	CASSLAGGPVTGELFF
TRBV5-4	TRBJ1-5	CASSLGTNQPQHF
TRBV9	TRBJ2-3	CAISGGRGLAAFTDTQYF
TRBV5-8	TRBJ2-7	CASSLAHEQYF
TRBV7-9	TRBJ1-1	CSSSLSPGGGTEAFF
TRBV4-2	TRBJ1-1	CASSQEAGGTEAFF
TRBV6-5	TRBJ2-7	CASSYSHWGPFYEQYF
TRBV6-1	TRBJ1-1	CASSERGYSSEAFF
TRBV5-6	TRBJ2-7	CASSWGQLGSSYEQYF
TRBV7-6	TRBJ2-7	CASSFGLASEQYF
TRBV2	TRBJ1-5	CASSVGSTLGNQPQHF
TRBV7-2	TRBJ1-2	CASSGTGEGYGYTF
TRBV6-6	TRBJ2-1	CKSLKGLSYNEQFF
TRBV5-6	TRBJ2-5	CASSSGVQETQYF
TRBV6-6	TRBJ2-2	CATESQWQGPTGELFF
TRBV27	TRBJ2-1	CASSAFGPGGPAFEQFF
TRBV6-5	TRBJ2-3	CASSYKGVSTDTQYF
TRBV30	TRBJ2-3	CAWSPRTADTQYF
TRBV6-6	TRBJ1-6	CASSVWSGDSPLHF
TRBV11-2	TRBJ1-3	CASTQGLGNTIYF